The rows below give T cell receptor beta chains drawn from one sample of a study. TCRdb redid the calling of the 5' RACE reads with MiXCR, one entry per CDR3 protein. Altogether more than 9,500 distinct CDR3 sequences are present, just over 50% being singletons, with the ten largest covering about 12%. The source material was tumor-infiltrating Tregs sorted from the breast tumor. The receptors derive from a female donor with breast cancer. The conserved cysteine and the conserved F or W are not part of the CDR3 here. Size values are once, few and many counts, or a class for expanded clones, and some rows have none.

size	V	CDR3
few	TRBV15	ATSRVAQPQH
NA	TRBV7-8	ASSSQVPDTQY
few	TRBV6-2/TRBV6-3	ASIRQGANQPQH
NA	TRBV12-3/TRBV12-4	ASSPQGLTEAF
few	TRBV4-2	ASSQQGSIIFGYT
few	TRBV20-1	SARDTSYNEQF
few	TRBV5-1	ATRDRNYNEQF
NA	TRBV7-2	ASSLRDRPYEQY
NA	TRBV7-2	ASSSSRGDEQY
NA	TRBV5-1	ASSKGQDTEAF
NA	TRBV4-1	ASSQQENSPYGYT
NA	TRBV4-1	ASSQDSASGYNEQF
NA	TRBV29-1	SGALGAYGDTQY
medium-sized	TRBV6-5	ARPSGTAAYEQY